What follows describes a single T cell receptor (beta chain). The authors' processing: Estimated nucleated cell counts came from reference gene primer amplification. The table came from immunoSEQ multiplex PCR; TCRdb's copy has only in-frame clones and leaves some out. V, J and clone size are taken as reported in that table, and D and trimming were inferred from the DNA itself. The repertoire holds some 97,000 clones, with 70% to 80% as singletons. The data are from a study of blood T cell repertoires in COVID-19. Turning to the study itself: Sites in the United States, Italy and Spain provided acute and convalescent COVID-19 samples. Nucleic acid was either cDNA or gDNA, and it came from T cells, B-cell-depleted T cells, or PBMCs.

The V and J ends lost 8 bases and 7 bases respectively, with 19 bases between them. Germline CDR1 is SGHKS and CDR2 is YYEKEE (reference sequence). The CDR3 totals 15 residues. Sample: peripheral blood. The clonotype comes from a woman in her 70s with acute or convalescent COVID-19. The chain is built from TRBV5-5 and TRBJ1-6; D may be TRBD1 (6 bases). The CDR3 DNA reads TGTGCCAGTAAAGGGGGAACGAGCCGAAATTCACCCCTCCACTTT. It translates to CASKGGTSRNSPLHF.